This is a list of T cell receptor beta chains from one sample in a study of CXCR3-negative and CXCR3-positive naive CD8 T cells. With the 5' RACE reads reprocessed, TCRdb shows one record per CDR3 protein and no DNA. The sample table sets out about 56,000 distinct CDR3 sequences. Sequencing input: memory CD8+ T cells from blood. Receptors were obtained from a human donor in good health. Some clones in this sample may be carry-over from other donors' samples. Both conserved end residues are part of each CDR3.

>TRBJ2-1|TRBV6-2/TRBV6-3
CASDRAGSYNEQFF
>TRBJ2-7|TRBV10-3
CAIGGLADSSYEQYF
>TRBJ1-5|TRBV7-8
CASSLAPVQPQHF
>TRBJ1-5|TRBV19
CASSIGSEYNQPQHF
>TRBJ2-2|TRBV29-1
CSVEAAHTGELFF
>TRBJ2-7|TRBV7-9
CASSFRPYEQYF
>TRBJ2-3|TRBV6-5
CASSYSGTGAGGTDTQYF
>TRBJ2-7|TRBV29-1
CSGLGGHSYEQYF
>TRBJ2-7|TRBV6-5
CASSLTGDEQYF
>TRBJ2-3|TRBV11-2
CASSLSVVFSTDTQYF
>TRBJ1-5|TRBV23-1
CASSQTAGSYANQPQHF
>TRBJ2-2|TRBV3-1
CASSHSLAGGDTGELFF
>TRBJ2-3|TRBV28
CASTLWRGGDTQYF
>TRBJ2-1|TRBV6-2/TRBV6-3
CASRPSGAKYNEQFF
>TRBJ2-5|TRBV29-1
CSVLPGSLQETQYF
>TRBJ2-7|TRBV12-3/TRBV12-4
CASSWDSGLYEQYF